This TCR beta chain was found in a study of sequential checkpoint blockade in melanoma. Treatment meaning: randomized to nivolumab then ipilimumab (arm A) or the reverse (arm B). The assay was immunoSEQ multiplex PCR, and TCRdb's table has in-frame clones only and misses some. The data show about 20,000 clones, with around four fifths seen just once and about half held by the top ten. Germline values: CDR1 MGHDK, CDR2 SYGVNS. This CDR3 has 15 residues. V lost 5 bases and J lost 4; bases outside the gene matches: 8. This chain connects TRBV25-1 to TRBJ2-1; TRBD1 matches at 7 bases. The sequence derives from a human donor with melanoma. Sequenced here: CD8+ T cells sorted from blood (inferred from file names), sampled from a patient given nivolumab and ipilimumab in sequence. CDR3 sequence (DNA): TGTGCCAGCAGTACGACAGGGTCCCTGTACAATGAGCAGTTCTTC. It encodes CASSTTGSLYNEQFF.